The 14 T cell receptor beta chains below were found in one sample sequenced in a study of T cell clonotyping in hematopoietic cell transplantation. Data came from immunoSEQ multiplex PCR; TCRdb stores just in-frame clones and leaves some out. The table shows around 6,000 clones, with approximately 29% occurring only once. This sample comprised peripheral blood mononuclear cells, obtained 30 days after allogeneic stem cell transplant. These receptors were obtained from a female patient aged 45-60 years who had an allogeneic stem cell transplant from an unrelated donor, so the T cells may come from the graft donor. Some clones in this sample may be carry-over from other donors' samples.

The sample holds a few counts of this clone. The chain links TRBV6-5 to TRBJ2-1; D might be TRBD1 or TRBD2, each matching 6 bases. The length of the CDR3 is 14 residues. Trimming stripped 6 bases from V and 2 bases from J, with 11 bases between. Germline-derived CDR1 and CDR2 are MNHEY and SVGAGI. Here the CDR3 DNA reads TGTGCCAGCAGACGGGGGCGCCCCTACAATGAGCAGTTCTTC. Translation: CASRRGRPYNEQFF.

The gene calls are TRBV6-6 and TRBJ2-7; D possibly corresponds to TRBD1 (6 bases). Trimming removed 6 bases from V and 5 bases from J, with 17 bases in between. CDR1 is MNHNY and CDR2 is SVGAGI in the germline V gene (reference sequence). There are 14 residues in the CDR3. This CDR3 reads CASSAGVGGHEQYF. DNA of the CDR3: TGTGCCAGCAGCGCAGGGGTAGGTGGCCACGAGCAGTACTTC.

By share, this clone counts as large. The chain recombines TRBV28 with TRBJ2-1; tentative D call: TRBD1 (6 bases). Trimming stripped 5 bases from V and 7 bases from J, with 18 bases between. CDR1 MDHEN and CDR2 SYDVKM come from the germline V gene. The CDR3 spans 15 residues. CDR3 region: CASSLSGVLWNEQFF. The CDR3, as DNA: TGTGCCAGCAGTCTCTCAGGGGTTCTGTGGAATGAGCAGTTCTTC.

In this sample, this clone turned up a few times. The V gene is TRBV6-5, the J gene TRBJ1-6; D call uncertain. The CDR3 covers 12 residues. CDR1 MNHEY and CDR2 SVGAGI come from the germline V gene. The V end was cut by 6 bases, the J end by 6 bases, with 6 bases between. The CDR3 sequence: CASREPNSPLHF. The DNA for the CDR3 is TGTGCCAGCAGGGAACCTAATTCACCCCTCCACTTT.

The rearrangement joins TRBV30 to TRBJ2-7, with D perhaps matching TRBD1 (5 bases). The germline gives CDR1 GTSNPN, CDR2 SVGIG (reference sequence). The ends were cut back, 2 bases at V and 6 bases at J, with 8 bases in the middle. The CDR3 spans 11 residues. The CDR3 bases are TGTGCCTGGAGTCAAGACAGCGAGCAGTACTTC. Its translation: CAWSQDSEQYF.

This clone was observed a few times. This chain links TRBV25-1 with TRBJ2-5; 12 bases align to TRBD2. V was clipped by 9 bases and J by 8 bases; unmatched bases: 10. CDR1 is MGHDK and CDR2 is SYGVNS in the germline V gene. This CDR3 has 14 residues. The DNA of the CDR3 is TGTGCCAGTAGCCTAGCGGGGGGGGACGGAACCCAGTACTTC. As protein: CASSLAGGDGTQYF.

This clone occurred a few times. Here the CDR3 reads CASSSSSYEQYF. CDR3 bases: TGTGCCAGCAGCTCATCCTCCTACGAGCAGTACTTC. The chain is built from TRBV7-2 and TRBJ2-7; D gene ambiguous. CDR3 size: 12 residues. Germline CDR1 reads SGHTA; CDR2 reads FQGNSA. Trimming stripped 4 bases from V and 0 bases from J, with 4 bases between. Supplemented by reference TRBV7-2 and TRBJ2-7, the full variable domain reads GAGVSQSPSNKVTEKGKDVELRCDPISGHTALYWYRQSLGQGLEFLIYFQGNSAPDKSGLPSDRFSAERTGGSVSTLTIQRTQQEDSAVYLCASSSSSYEQYFGPGTRLTVT.

The rearrangement joins TRBV6-6 to TRBJ1-5; D is possibly TRBD1 (5 bases). The CDR3 is made up of 15 amino acids. CDR1 is MNHNY, CDR2 SVGAGI, per germline (reference sequence). The V gene lost 6 bases and the J gene lost 0 bases, with 12 bases spanning the gap. This CDR3 reads CASSPMGPSNQPQHF. For the CDR3, the DNA is TGTGCCAGCAGCCCCATGGGACCTAGCAATCAGCCCCAGCATTTT.

The rearrangement uses TRBV6-5 and TRBJ1-5; D remains unclear. V lost 0 bases and J 5 bases, leaving 5 bases between the germline ends. The CDR3 runs 13 residues. Germline V gene sequence: CDR1 MNHEY, CDR2 SVGAGI. CDR3 bases: TGTGCCAGCAGTTACTCCCCCGATCAGCCCCAGCATTTT. Encoded protein: CASSYSPDQPQHF.

This clone was detected only a few times. The chain recombines TRBV30 with TRBJ2-7, with 10 bases matching TRBD2. V shed 1 base and J 3 bases; nucleotides not matched to a gene: 12. The CDR3 is made up of 17 amino acids. Germline CDR1 reads GTSNPN; CDR2 reads SVGIG (reference sequence). In DNA form, the CDR3 reads TGTGCCTGGAGTGGAATCCTAATAGCGGGAGGTCGCTACGAGCAGTACTTC. This encodes CAWSGILIAGGRYEQYF.

This clone was seen only a few times. The chain links TRBV7-9 to TRBJ1-2, with D maybe TRBD1 (5 bases). Between the trimmed V and J ends, which lost 3 bases and 3 bases, there was a span of 8 bases. The CDR3 is 13 amino acids. In germline, CDR1 is SEHNR, CDR2 FQNEAQ (reference sequence). CDR3 DNA: TGTGCCAGCAGCTTGGGGGAATACTATGGCTACACCTTC. It translates to CASSLGEYYGYTF.

This clone was detected a few times. J is TRBJ1-2 and V is TRBV30; 9 bases agree with TRBD1. The CDR3 is made up of 13 amino acids. Germline V gives CDR1 GTSNPN, CDR2 SVGIG (reference sequence). V trimming: 1 base; J trimming: 4 bases; junction bases outside the gene matches: 1. The CDR3: CAWSAQGAYGYTF. CDR3 coding DNA: TGTGCCTGGAGTGCACAGGGGGCCTATGGCTACACCTTC.

This clone was found a few times. The rearrangement links TRBV6-6 to TRBJ1-5; possible D gene TRBD1, 5 bases. This CDR3 is built from 15 residues. V was trimmed by 2 bases and J by 4 bases, leaving 12 bases between them. CDR1 is MNHNY, CDR2 SVGAGI, per germline (reference sequence). This chain's CDR3 is CASSYEGGVNQPQHF. Written as DNA, the CDR3 is TGTGCCAGCAGTTACGAAGGAGGGGTAAATCAGCCCCAGCATTTT.

This clone was observed a handful of times. CDR3 nucleotide sequence: TGCGCCAGCAGCACCCAACCGGGACAGGGAAACGGGGAGCAGTACTTC. This encodes CASSTQPGQGNGEQYF. The chain combines TRBV5-1 with TRBJ2-7; the match to TRBD1 covers 9 bases. The CDR3 loop spans 16 amino acids. Unmatched junction bases numbered 15, after V lost 4 bases and J lost 7 bases. Per the germline V gene, CDR1 is SGHRS and CDR2 is YFSETQ.